A single sample gave rise to the 17 T cell receptor beta chains below, sequenced in a study of beta chain features in type 1 diabetes. Isolated RNA was reverse transcribed in full, so expressed TCRB transcripts were sequenced. The repertoire was sequenced with immunoSEQ multiplex PCR; TCRdb's copy has only in-frame clones and lacks some. The sample consists of about 260,000 clones, 20% of them appearing once. Study-wide results and caveats: When Type 1 diabetes patients were examined, their TCRB CDR3s proved moderately but significantly shorter in all four CD4+ subsets.

Their specific antigens are unknown. The sample comprised naive CD4+ T cells from blood. The source of these receptors is a woman aged 40 to 50 with type 1 diabetes.

The J gene is TRBJ2-1, the V gene TRBV20-1, with 8 bases that match TRBD2. Germline values: CDR1 DFQATT, CDR2 SNEGSKA (reference sequence). The CDR3 is made up of 11 amino acids. Germline trimming cut 6 bases from V and 9 bases from J; bases unmatched to any gene: 4. The CDR3 here is CSAIAGFEQFF. The DNA for the CDR3 is TGCAGTGCCATAGCGGGATTTGAGCAGTTCTTC.

This clone came up a few times. This chain joins TRBV27 and TRBJ2-7, with a tentative D call TRBD2 (7 bases). Germline CDR1 MNHEY, CDR2 SMNVEV (reference sequence). Trimming removed 7 bases at V and 5 bases at J, with 24 bases between. The CDR3 is made up of 16 amino acids. Written as DNA, the CDR3 is TGTGCCAGCACTCAATGGGGGGGACACGAAGCCCACGAGCAGTACTTC. Translated, it gives CASTQWGGHEAHEQYF.

The chain employs TRBV7-3 and TRBJ2-1; 8 nucleotides align to TRBD2. The CDR3 extends over 16 amino acids. Unmatched junction bases numbered 9, after V lost 5 bases and J lost 3 bases. The germline gives CDR1 SGHTA, CDR2 FQGTGA. This CDR3 is CASSLQGSGNYNEQFF. DNA of the CDR3: TGTGCCAGCAGCCTACAGGGTAGCGGGAACTACAATGAGCAGTTCTTC.

This clone has only a few counts. The J gene is TRBJ2-7, the V gene TRBV28; 7 bases agree with TRBD2. V lost 1 base and J lost 9; bases outside the gene matches: 12. The CDR3 is 15 amino acids. The germline gives CDR1 MDHEN, CDR2 SYDVKM. The CDR3 DNA is TGTGCCAGCAGTTTATCCCGACGGGGAGGGACTCGGCAGTACTTC. Protein: CASSLSRRGGTRQYF.

This clone was picked up a small number of times. The chain joins TRBV18 to TRBJ2-1, with D perhaps matching TRBD2 (6 bases). The V gene lost 0 bases and the J gene lost 12 bases, with 12 bases spanning the gap. This CDR3 is 13 amino acids long. Germline CDR1 KGHSH, CDR2 LQKENI. The CDR3 sequence is CASSPPSGDPQFF. Written as DNA, the CDR3 is TGTGCCAGCTCACCACCGTCGGGGGATCCGCAGTTCTTC.

This clone was counted a few times. This chain connects TRBV29-1 to TRBJ2-2; the D is unclear. Trimming pared 5 bases from V and 5 bases from J, leaving 12 bases between. CDR1 and CDR2 from the germline V gene are SQVTM and ANQGSEA. The CDR3 extends over 13 amino acids. This CDR3 is CSVRQVRTGELFF. DNA for the CDR3: TGCAGCGTTCGGCAGGTCAGGACCGGGGAGCTGTTTTTT.

This chain connects TRBV7-2 to TRBJ1-2, with D perhaps TRBD1 (5 bases). The ends were cut back, 1 base at V and 3 bases at J, with 12 bases in the middle. The CDR3 totals 15 residues. Germline values: CDR1 SGHTA, CDR2 FQGNSA. The CDR3 is CASSLVPQGYYGYTF. CDR3 in DNA: TGTGCCAGCAGCTTAGTCCCTCAGGGCTACTATGGCTACACCTTC.

This chain links TRBV27 with TRBJ2-7; TRBD1 is a possible D gene (5 bases). Per the germline V gene, CDR1 is MNHEY and CDR2 is SMNVEV (reference sequence). The CDR3 has 13 residues. The V end lost 3 bases, the J end lost 3 bases, and 9 bases lay between the germline ends. The CDR3 loop is CASSFRDDYEQYF. The CDR3 region has the DNA TGTGCCAGCAGTTTCAGGGATGACTACGAGCAGTACTTC.

This clone occurred a few times. The chain carries TRBV7-9 and TRBJ2-7, with D unresolved. The ends were cut back, 0 bases at V and 0 bases at J, with 9 bases in the middle. CDR1 is SEHNR and CDR2 is FQNEAQ in the germline V gene (reference sequence). The CDR3 covers 15 residues. The CDR3 DNA reads as TGTGCCAGCAGCTTAGCGTCTTTTAGCTCCTACGAGCAGTACTTC. Translating gives CASSLASFSSYEQYF. The variable domain in full, with the rest retrieved from reference TRBV7-9 and TRBJ2-7, is DTGVSQNPRHKITKRGQNVTFRCDPISEHNRLYWYRQTLGQGPEFLTYFQNEAQLEKSRLLSDRFSAERPKGSFSTLEIQRTEQGDSAMYLCASSLASFSSYEQYFGPGTRLTVT.

The V and J genes are TRBV19 and TRBJ2-1; 7 nucleotides match TRBD2. The germline V gene has CDR1 LNHDA and CDR2 SQIVND (reference sequence). The CDR3 runs to 16 residues. V shed 9 bases, J shed 7 bases, and the junction held 18 bases outside the gene matches. The CDR3 region is CASLPGGMEGWNEQFF. Here the CDR3 DNA reads TGTGCCAGCCTCCCCGGGGGGATGGAAGGTTGGAATGAGCAGTTCTTC.

The gene calls are TRBV4-3 and TRBJ1-1; 8 bases fit TRBD1. This CDR3 comprises 18 residues. V was clipped by 0 bases and J by 0 bases; unmatched bases: 9. CDR1 LGHNA and CDR2 YSLEER come from the germline V gene. CDR3 region: CASSQDLTGGSMNTEAFF. Here the CDR3 DNA reads TGCGCCAGCAGCCAAGATCTCACAGGGGGGTCGATGAACACTGAAGCTTTCTTT.

The chain couples TRBV7-8 to TRBJ2-7, with 9 bases aligning to TRBD1. The V gene's germline CDR1 is SGHVS and CDR2 FQNEAQ. V gave up 4 bases and J gave up 4 bases; unmatched junction bases: 5. The CDR3 is made up of 14 amino acids. The CDR3 DNA sequence: TGTGCCAGCAGCTGGACAGGGGAGGGTTACGAGCAGTACTTC. It specifies CASSWTGEGYEQYF.

There are a few counts of this clone. This chain connects TRBV5-1 to TRBJ2-5; tentatively, D is TRBD1 (6 bases). Germline V gives CDR1 SGHRS, CDR2 YFSETQ. The CDR3 has 14 amino acids. V was cut by 4 bases and J by 2 bases, with 12 bases left in between. The CDR3 DNA reads as TGCGCCAGCAGCGGATGGACAGATCAAGAGACCCAGTACTTC. This gives the protein CASSGWTDQETQYF.

This chain joins TRBV18 and TRBJ2-4; D gene uncertain. From germline, CDR1 is KGHSH and CDR2 LQKENI. The CDR3 totals 11 residues. The germline V and J ends were trimmed by 3 bases and 7 bases, with 4 bases remaining between them. The CDR3 loop reads CASSPENIQYF. In DNA, the CDR3 is TGTGCCAGCTCACCGGAGAACATTCAGTACTTC.

This chain links TRBV5-1 with TRBJ2-3; tentative D call: TRBD1 (6 bases). The germline CDR1 and CDR2 sequences are SGHRS and YFSETQ. The CDR3 is made up of 13 amino acids. The V end lost 7 bases, the J end lost 7 bases, and 16 bases lay between the germline ends. The CDR3 is CASSPTGQYTQYF. CDR3 bases: TGCGCCAGCTCTCCGACAGGTCAATATACGCAGTATTTT.

With regard to this clone: Relative to the germline gene, one junction end is altered; a read error may explain this. The rearrangement uses TRBV30 and TRBJ2-3; a possible D gene is TRBD1 (6 bases). The CDR3 spans 11 residues. CDR1 GTSNPN and CDR2 SVGIG come from the germline V gene (reference sequence). The CDR3 protein is CAWSGLGAPHF. The CDR3, as DNA: TGTGCCTGGAGTGGCTTGGGGGCCCCCCATTTT.

This rearrangement joins TRBV18 to TRBJ2-5, with 7 bases fitting TRBD2. The germline CDR1 and CDR2 sequences are KGHSH and LQKENI. V dropped 3 bases and J dropped 0; count of bases not matched to a gene: 7. The CDR3 is 16 amino acids. In nucleotides, the CDR3 is TGTGCCAGCTCACCCCCGGGACTATCGTACCAAGAGACCCAGTACTTC. Translating it yields CASSPPGLSYQETQYF.